Described below is a single T cell receptor (beta chain) sequence and its context. Method: immunoSEQ multiplex PCR; TCRdb's copy keeps in-frame clones and lacks some. This table holds over 250,000 clones, about 85% found once. This sample is drawn from a study of blood T cell repertoires in COVID-19. The germline V and J ends were trimmed by 2 bases and 4 bases, with 10 bases remaining between them. There are 14 residues in the CDR3. Germline CDR1 reads KGHSH; CDR2 reads LQKENI. Input material: peripheral blood. The TCR was taken from a man in his fifties or sixties who had recovered from COVID-19. V usage is TRBV18 and J usage is TRBJ2-3; D uncertain. The CDR3: CASSPLMQSDTQYF. As DNA, the CDR3 is TGTGCCAGCTCACCATTGATGCAGTCAGATACGCAGTATTTT.